This T cell receptor (beta chain) was found in a study of post-analysis software for immune sequencing data. Study-level results: Several TRBV segments (TRBV5-6, TRBV5-1 and TRBV20-1 among them) occurred more frequently in patients than in controls.

Incorporated into the TCR beta cDNA libraries were unique molecular identifiers, which served to reduce PCR and sequencing biases. One entry per CDR3 protein results from TCRdb running MiXCR on the PCR reads. Of hundreds of thousands of distinct CDR3 sequences listed, about 32% are singletons. CDR1 and CDR2 (germline): SGDLS, YYNGEE. The CDR3 spans 16 residues. V gave up 2 bases and J gave up 7 bases; unmatched junction bases: 10. This clonotype appeared a few times. The antigen is undetermined. This receptor was identified in a girl aged 5-17 years with multiple sclerosis. The sequenced sample consisted of blood. The chain links TRBV9 to TRBJ1-2, with 11 bases matching TRBD1. As DNA, the CDR3 is TGTGCCAGCAGCGTCAACTCGGACAGGGGGCAGTTTGGCTACACCTTC. This gives the protein CASSVNSDRGQFGYTF.